The clone carrying this T cell receptor beta chain was counted a single time. Method: immunoSEQ multiplex PCR; TCRdb's copy keeps in-frame clones and lacks some. This table has some 100,000 clones, nearly 95% appearing once. Germline V lookup: CDR1 LNHDA, CDR2 SQIVND (reference sequence). The CDR3 is made up of 13 amino acids. V shed 1 base and J shed 1 base, with 4 bases lying between them. The data were taken from a study of T cell responses to AZD1222 COVID-19 vaccine. The chain links TRBV19 to TRBJ1-1; no firm D call. The clonotype comes from an adult in good health. Sequences were derived from peripheral blood, sampled on day 0 of AZD1222 vaccination. CDR3 residues: CASSIAQNTEAFF. Here the CDR3 DNA reads TGTGCCAGTAGTATAGCCCAGAACACTGAAGCTTTCTTT.